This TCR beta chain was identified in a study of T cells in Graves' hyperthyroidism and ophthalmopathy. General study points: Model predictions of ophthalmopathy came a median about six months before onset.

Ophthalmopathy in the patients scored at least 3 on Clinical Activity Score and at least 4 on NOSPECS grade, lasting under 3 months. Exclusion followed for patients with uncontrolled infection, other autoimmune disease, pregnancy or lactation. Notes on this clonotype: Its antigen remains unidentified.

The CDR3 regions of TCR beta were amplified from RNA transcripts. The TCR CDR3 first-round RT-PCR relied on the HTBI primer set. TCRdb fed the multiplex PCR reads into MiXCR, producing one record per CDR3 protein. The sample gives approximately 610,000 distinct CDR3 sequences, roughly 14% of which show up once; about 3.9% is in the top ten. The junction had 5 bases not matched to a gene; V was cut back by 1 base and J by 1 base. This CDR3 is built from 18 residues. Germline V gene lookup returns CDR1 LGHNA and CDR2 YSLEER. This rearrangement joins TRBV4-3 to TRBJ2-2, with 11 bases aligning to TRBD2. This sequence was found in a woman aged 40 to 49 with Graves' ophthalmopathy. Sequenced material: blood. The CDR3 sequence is CASSQAGLAAVNTGELFF. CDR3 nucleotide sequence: TGCGCCAGCAGCCAAGCGGGACTAGCGGCAGTGAACACCGGGGAGCTGTTTTTT.